This T cell receptor beta chain derives from a study of blood T cell repertoires in COVID-19. Study-level background: COVID-19 samples, acute and convalescent, were from the United States, Italy and Spain. From T cells, B-cell-depleted T cells, or PBMCs came the material, which was cDNA or gDNA.

In the original processing: How many nucleated cells were present was estimated from reference gene primer amplification. Clones were read by immunoSEQ multiplex PCR, and TCRdb kept only the in-frame ones, dropping some. The V and J calls and clone size were taken over from that table, and D and trimming were inferred from the DNA. The table shows about 50,000 clones, with 75% to 85% occurring only once. In germline, CDR1 is LNHDA, CDR2 SQIVND (reference sequence). The V and J ends lost 6 bases and 8 bases respectively, with 23 bases between them. The CDR3 runs 16 residues. This clone is termed large.

The gene calls are TRBV19 and TRBJ1-5; D gene unclear. The specimen sequenced was peripheral blood. The receptor was derived from a man between 35 and 55 years old with acute or convalescent COVID-19. CDR3 DNA: TGTGCCAGTAGCTTGGAGAAGGAACGCCTCCAAAAGCCCCAGCATTTT. The encoded protein is CASSLEKERLQKPQHF.